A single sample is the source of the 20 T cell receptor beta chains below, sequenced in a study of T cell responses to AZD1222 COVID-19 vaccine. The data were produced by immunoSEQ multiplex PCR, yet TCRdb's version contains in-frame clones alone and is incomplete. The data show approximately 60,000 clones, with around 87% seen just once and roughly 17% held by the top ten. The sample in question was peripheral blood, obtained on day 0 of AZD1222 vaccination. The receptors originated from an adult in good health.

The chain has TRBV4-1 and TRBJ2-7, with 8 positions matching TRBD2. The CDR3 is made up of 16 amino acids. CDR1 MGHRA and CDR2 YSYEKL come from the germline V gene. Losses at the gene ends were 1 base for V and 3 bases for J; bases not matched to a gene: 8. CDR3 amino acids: CASSQGREGYNYEQYF. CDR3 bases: TGCGCCAGCAGCCAAGGTCGGGAGGGCTACAACTACGAGCAGTACTTC.

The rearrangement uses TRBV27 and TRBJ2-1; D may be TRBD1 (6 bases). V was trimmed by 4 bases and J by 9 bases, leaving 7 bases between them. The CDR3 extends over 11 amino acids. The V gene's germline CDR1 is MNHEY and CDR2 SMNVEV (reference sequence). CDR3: CASSWDTEQFF. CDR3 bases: TGTGCCAGCAGTTGGGACACTGAGCAGTTCTTC.

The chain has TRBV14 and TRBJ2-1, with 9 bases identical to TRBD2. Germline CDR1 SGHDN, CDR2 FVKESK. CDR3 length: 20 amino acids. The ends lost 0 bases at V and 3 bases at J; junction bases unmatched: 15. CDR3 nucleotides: TGTGCCAGCAGCCAAGATCTGGTAAGACTAGCGGAACCCCTCTACAATGAGCAGTTCTTC. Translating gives CASSQDLVRLAEPLYNEQFF.

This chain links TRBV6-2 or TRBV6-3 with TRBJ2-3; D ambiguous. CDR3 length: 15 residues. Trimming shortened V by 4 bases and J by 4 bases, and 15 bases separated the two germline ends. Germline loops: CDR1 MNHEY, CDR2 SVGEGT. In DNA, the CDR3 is TGTGCCAGCAGTTCCCCAACAGCTACGGCAGATACGCAGTATTTT. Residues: CASSSPTATADTQYF.

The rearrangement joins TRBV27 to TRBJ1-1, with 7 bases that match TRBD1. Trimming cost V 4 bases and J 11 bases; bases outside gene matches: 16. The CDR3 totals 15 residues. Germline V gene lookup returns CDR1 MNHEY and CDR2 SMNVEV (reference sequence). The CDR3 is CASSSSSGTVSGAFF. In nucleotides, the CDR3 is TGTGCCAGCAGTTCATCATCCGGGACAGTCTCTGGGGCTTTCTTT.

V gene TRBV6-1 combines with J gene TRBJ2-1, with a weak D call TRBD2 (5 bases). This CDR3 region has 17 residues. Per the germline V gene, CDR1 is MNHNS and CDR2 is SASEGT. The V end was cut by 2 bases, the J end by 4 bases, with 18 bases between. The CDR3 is CASSEWGTRDWYNEQFF. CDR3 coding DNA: TGTGCCAGCAGTGAATGGGGTACTAGAGATTGGTACAATGAGCAGTTCTTC.

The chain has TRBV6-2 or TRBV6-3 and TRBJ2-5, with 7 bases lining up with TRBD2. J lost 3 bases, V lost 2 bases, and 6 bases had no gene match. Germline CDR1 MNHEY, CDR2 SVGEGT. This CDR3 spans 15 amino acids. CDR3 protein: CASSYLSSGEETQYF. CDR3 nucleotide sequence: TGTGCCAGCAGTTACCTCTCGAGCGGGGAAGAGACCCAGTACTTC.

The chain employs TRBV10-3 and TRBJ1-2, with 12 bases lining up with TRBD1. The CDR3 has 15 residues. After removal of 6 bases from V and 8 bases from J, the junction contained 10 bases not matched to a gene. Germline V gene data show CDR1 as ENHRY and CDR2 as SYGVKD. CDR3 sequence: CAIRVGQGAAEGYTF. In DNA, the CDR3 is TGTGCCATCAGGGTGGGACAGGGGGCCGCTGAAGGCTACACCTTC.

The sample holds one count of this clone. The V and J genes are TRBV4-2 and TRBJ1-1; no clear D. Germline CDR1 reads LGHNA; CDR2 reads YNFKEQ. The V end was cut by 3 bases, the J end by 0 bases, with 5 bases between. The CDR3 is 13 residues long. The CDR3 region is CASSQGMNTEAFF. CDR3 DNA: TGTGCCAGCAGCCAGGGCATGAACACTGAAGCTTTCTTT.

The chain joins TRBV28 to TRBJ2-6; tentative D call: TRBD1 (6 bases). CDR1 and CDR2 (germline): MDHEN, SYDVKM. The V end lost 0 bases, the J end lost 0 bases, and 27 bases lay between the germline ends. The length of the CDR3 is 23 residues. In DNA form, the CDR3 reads TGTGCCAGCAGTTTATGGGCCCTACCGGGCCATCCAGGGGTCCTCTCTGGGGCCAACGTCCTGACTTTC. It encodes CASSLWALPGHPGVLSGANVLTF.

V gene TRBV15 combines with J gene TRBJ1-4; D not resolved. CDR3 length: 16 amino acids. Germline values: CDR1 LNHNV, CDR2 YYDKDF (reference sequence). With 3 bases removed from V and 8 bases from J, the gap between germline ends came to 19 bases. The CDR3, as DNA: TGTGCCACCAGCAGGACACTACCGGGCCAAGGGGAAAAACTGTTTTTT. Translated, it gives CATSRTLPGQGEKLFF.

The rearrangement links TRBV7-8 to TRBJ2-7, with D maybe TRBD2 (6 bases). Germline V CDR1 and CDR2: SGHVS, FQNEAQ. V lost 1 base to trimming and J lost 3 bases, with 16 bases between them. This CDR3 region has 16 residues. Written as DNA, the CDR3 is TGTGCCAGCAGCTTAGAGGGAGGCAGTGGAGGCTACGAGCAGTACTTC. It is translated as CASSLEGGSGGYEQYF.

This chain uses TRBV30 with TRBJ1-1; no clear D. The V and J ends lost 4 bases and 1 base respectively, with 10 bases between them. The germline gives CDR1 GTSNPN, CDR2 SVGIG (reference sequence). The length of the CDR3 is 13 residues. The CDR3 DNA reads TGTGCCTGGATATTGGGAGGGAACACTGAAGCTTTCTTT. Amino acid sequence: CAWILGGNTEAFF.

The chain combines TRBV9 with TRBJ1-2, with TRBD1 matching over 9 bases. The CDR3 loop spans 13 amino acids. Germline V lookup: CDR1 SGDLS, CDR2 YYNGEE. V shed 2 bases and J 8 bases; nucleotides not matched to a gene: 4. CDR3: CASSVDRGEGYTF. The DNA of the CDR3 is TGTGCCAGCAGCGTGGACAGGGGTGAAGGCTACACCTTC.

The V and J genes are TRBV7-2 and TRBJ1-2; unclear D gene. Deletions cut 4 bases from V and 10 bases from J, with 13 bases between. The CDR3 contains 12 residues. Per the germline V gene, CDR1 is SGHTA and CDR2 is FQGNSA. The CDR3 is CASSYRTSPYTF. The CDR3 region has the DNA TGTGCCAGCAGCTATCGGACTTCCCCCTACACCTTC.

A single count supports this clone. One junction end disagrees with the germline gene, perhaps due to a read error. CDR3 sequence: CASSESSFRGPAWSGYIF. The CDR3 nucleotides read TGTGCCAGCAGTGAATCGAGCTTTCGGGGACCGGCGTGGAGTGGCTACATCTTC. The rearrangement joins TRBV2 to TRBJ1-2, with a tentative D call TRBD1 (5 bases). The CDR3 loop spans 18 amino acids. The germline gives CDR1 SNHLY, CDR2 FYNNEI.

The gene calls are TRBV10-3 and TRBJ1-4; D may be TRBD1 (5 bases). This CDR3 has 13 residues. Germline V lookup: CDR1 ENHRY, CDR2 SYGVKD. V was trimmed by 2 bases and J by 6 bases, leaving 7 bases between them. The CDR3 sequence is CAISEGADEKLFF. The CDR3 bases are TGTGCCATCAGTGAGGGGGCCGATGAAAAACTGTTTTTT.

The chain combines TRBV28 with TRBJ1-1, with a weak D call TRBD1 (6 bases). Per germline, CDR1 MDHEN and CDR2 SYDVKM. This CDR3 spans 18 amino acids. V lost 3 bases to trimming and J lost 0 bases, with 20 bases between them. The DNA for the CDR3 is TGTGCCAGCAGTTTGTCTTACAGGGAAGGAGAGCTGAACACTGAAGCTTTCTTT. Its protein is CASSLSYREGELNTEAFF. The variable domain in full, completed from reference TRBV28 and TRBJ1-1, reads DVKVTQSSRYLVKRTGEKVFLECVQDMDHENMFWYRQDPGLGLRLIYFSYDVKMKEKGDIPEGYSVSREKKERFSLILESASTNQTSMYLCASSLSYREGELNTEAFFGQGTRLTVV.

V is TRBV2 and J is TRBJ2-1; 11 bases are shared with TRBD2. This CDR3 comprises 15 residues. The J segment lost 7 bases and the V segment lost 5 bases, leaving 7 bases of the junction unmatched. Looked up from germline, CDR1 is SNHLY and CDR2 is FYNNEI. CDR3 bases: TGTGCCAGCAGTCCCACTAGCGGGAGTAAAAATGAGCAGTTCTTC. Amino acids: CASSPTSGSKNEQFF.

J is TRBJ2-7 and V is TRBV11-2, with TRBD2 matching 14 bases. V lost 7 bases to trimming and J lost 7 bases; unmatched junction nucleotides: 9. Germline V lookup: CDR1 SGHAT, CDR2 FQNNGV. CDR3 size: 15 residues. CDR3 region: CASIYGTSGSGEQYF. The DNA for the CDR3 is TGTGCCAGCATCTACGGGACTAGCGGGAGCGGTGAGCAGTACTTC. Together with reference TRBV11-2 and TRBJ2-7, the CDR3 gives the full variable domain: EAGVAQSPRYKIIEKRQSVAFWCNPISGHATLYWYQQILGQGPKLLIQFQNNGVVDDSQLPKDRFSAERLKGVDSTLKIQPAKLEDSAVYLCASIYGTSGSGEQYFGPGTRLTVT.